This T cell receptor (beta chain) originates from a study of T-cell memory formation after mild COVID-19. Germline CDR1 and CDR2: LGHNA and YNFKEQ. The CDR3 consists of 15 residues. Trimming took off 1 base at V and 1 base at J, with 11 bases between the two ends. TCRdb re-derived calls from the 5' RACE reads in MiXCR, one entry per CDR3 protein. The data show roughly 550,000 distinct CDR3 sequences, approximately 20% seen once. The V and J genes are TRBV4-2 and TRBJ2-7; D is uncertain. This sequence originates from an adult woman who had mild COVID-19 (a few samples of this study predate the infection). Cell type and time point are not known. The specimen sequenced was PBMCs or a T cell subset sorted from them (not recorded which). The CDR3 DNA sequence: TGTGCCAGCAGCCAAGTATTAGTAGAATCCTACGAGCAGTACTTC. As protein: CASSQVLVESYEQYF.